These 25 T cell receptor beta chains originate from one sample sequenced in a study of T-cell memory formation after mild COVID-19. TCRdb used MiXCR to reprocess the 5' RACE reads, holding one entry per CDR3 protein. The table records fewer than 300,000 distinct CDR3 sequences, roughly a sixth of them present only once. The source material was PBMCs or a T cell subset sorted from them (not recorded which). The receptors originated from a man aged 18 to 30 who had mild COVID-19 (a few samples of this study predate the infection). Cell type and time point are not known.

The chain links TRBV6-5 to TRBJ2-1, with TRBD1 identical over 9 bases. CDR3 size: 14 residues. Unmatched junction bases numbered 3, after V lost 2 bases and J lost 7 bases. The V gene's germline CDR1 is MNHEY and CDR2 SVGAGI. The CDR3 spells CASSYMTGGNEQFF. CDR3 in DNA: TGTGCCAGCAGTTACATGACAGGGGGAAATGAGCAGTTCTTC.

The chain links TRBV5-1 to TRBJ2-2, with D possibly TRBD1 on 6 matching bases. V shed 5 bases and J shed 0 bases, with 11 bases lying between them. Germline V CDR1 and CDR2: SGHRS, YFSETQ. The CDR3 runs 15 residues. The CDR3 loop is CASSSRGSNTGELFF. CDR3 sequence (DNA): TGCGCCAGCAGTTCCAGGGGTTCGAACACCGGGGAGCTGTTTTTT.

The sample holds a few counts of this clonotype. J is TRBJ1-5 and V is TRBV7-2; 10 nucleotides agree with TRBD1. The CDR3 length is 14 residues. After removal of 5 bases from V and 6 bases from J, the junction contained 4 bases not matched to a gene. Germline assignment: CDR1 SGHTA and CDR2 FQGNSA. The CDR3 DNA is TGTGCCAGCAGCCAGGGACAGGGGACTCAGCCCCAGCATTTT. Translated: CASSQGQGTQPQHF. The full variable domain, completed using reference TRBV7-2 and TRBJ1-5, is GAGVSQSPSNKVTEKGKDVELRCDPISGHTALYWYRQSLGQGLEFLIYFQGNSAPDKSGLPSDRFSAERTGGSVSTLTIQRTQQEDSAVYLCASSQGQGTQPQHFGDGTRLSIL.

This clonotype came up a few times. V gene TRBV18 combines with J gene TRBJ2-5, with D perhaps matching TRBD1 (6 bases). Germline V gene lookup returns CDR1 KGHSH and CDR2 LQKENI. V was shortened by 8 bases and J by 2 bases, with 15 bases between the two germline ends. This CDR3 is built from 14 residues. The CDR3: CASLSSRGQETQYF. The CDR3 nucleotides read TGTGCCAGCCTATCGAGCAGGGGACAAGAGACCCAGTACTTC.

This clonotype was seen many times. J is TRBJ2-1 and V is TRBV7-3, with TRBD1 matching over 9 bases. The CDR3 is made up of 13 amino acids. V shed 5 bases and J 5 bases; nucleotides not matched to a gene: 1. Germline-derived CDR1 and CDR2 are SGHTA and FQGTGA. The CDR3: CASSRTGDNEQFF. DNA of the CDR3: TGTGCCAGCAGCCGGACAGGGGACAATGAGCAGTTCTTC.

The rearrangement uses TRBV7-9 and TRBJ1-3, with 7 bases that match TRBD1. V lost 5 bases to trimming and J lost 8 bases; unmatched junction nucleotides: 6. The length of the CDR3 is 13 residues. CDR1 SEHNR and CDR2 FQNEAQ come from the germline V gene (reference sequence). The chain's CDR3 is CASSTFRGDTIYF. As DNA, the CDR3 is TGTGCCAGCAGCACATTCAGGGGGGACACCATATATTTT.

This clonotype occurred a few times. The chain is built from TRBV21-1 and TRBJ2-1; TRBD1 reflects the table's D call only, with no check against the DNA. TRBV21-1 is marked as a pseudogene. This CDR3 comprises 14 residues. The DNA for the CDR3 is TGTGCCAGCAGCCCCGGACAGGGGTTTGATGAGCAGTTCTTC. It specifies CASSPGQGFDEQFF.

This clonotype was seen a handful of times. The CDR3 nucleotides are TGTGCCAGCAGACCTCAGGGAGGCGAAAAACTGTTTTTT. It yields the protein CASRPQGGEKLFF. The chain is built from TRBV28 and TRBJ1-4, with D possibly TRBD1 on 5 matching bases. With 6 bases removed from V and 8 bases from J, the gap between germline ends came to 13 bases. The CDR3 length is 13 residues. From germline, CDR1 is MDHEN and CDR2 SYDVKM.

This clonotype was seen at least ten times. The genes are TRBV4-3 and TRBJ2-3; 8 positions match TRBD1. V gave up 5 bases and J gave up 9 bases; unmatched junction bases: 13. The germline V gene has CDR1 LGHNA and CDR2 YSLEER. The CDR3 runs 15 residues. Here the CDR3 reads CASSSLDRETRTQYF. In DNA, the CDR3 is TGCGCCAGCAGCTCCTTGGACAGGGAGACACGGACGCAGTATTTT.

The CDR3 sequence: CASSQDGQGSETQYF. The DNA for the CDR3 is TGCGCCAGCAGCCAAGATGGACAGGGTTCAGAGACCCAGTACTTC. This chain joins TRBV4-3 and TRBJ2-5; 8 nucleotides match TRBD1. The CDR3 is 15 amino acids. Germline V gene lookup returns CDR1 LGHNA and CDR2 YSLEER. Trimming took 0 bases from V and 4 from J; bases not matched to a gene: 4.

This clonotype was detected only a few times. This rearrangement joins TRBV2 to TRBJ1-5, with D possibly being TRBD1 (5 bases). The germline gives CDR1 SNHLY, CDR2 FYNNEI. The CDR3 length is 13 residues. V shed 8 bases and J shed 6 bases, with 14 bases lying between them. Here the CDR3 reads CASGGEVSQPQHF. The CDR3 nucleotides read TGTGCCAGCGGGGGAGAGGTTAGTCAGCCCCAGCATTTT.

The chain has TRBV5-1 and TRBJ1-2; D uncertain. CDR1 is SGHRS and CDR2 is YFSETQ in the germline V gene. The length of the CDR3 is 15 residues. Trimming removed 5 bases at V and 8 bases at J, with 22 bases between. The CDR3 sequence: CASSSPIGPGGGYTF. The CDR3 DNA reads as TGCGCCAGCAGTTCCCCTATCGGCCCCGGCGGCGGCTACACCTTC.

This sequence joins TRBV7-2 and TRBJ2-2, with no clear D. The CDR3 runs 15 residues. Germline lookup yields CDR1 SGHTA and CDR2 FQGNSA. Trimming stripped 5 bases from V and 1 base from J, with 11 bases between. In DNA form, the CDR3 reads TGTGCCAGCAGCCAAATTATTCTGAACACCGGGGAGCTGTTTTTT. Translated, it gives CASSQIILNTGELFF.

The genes are TRBV5-6 and TRBJ1-6; D call uncertain. This CDR3 is 15 amino acids long. In germline, CDR1 is SGHDT, CDR2 YYEEEE. Trimming removed 1 base at V and 7 bases at J, with 12 bases between. Here the CDR3 reads CASSLKVFGNSPLHF. For the CDR3, the DNA is TGTGCCAGCAGCTTGAAGGTATTCGGGAATTCACCCCTCCACTTT.

The chain employs TRBV2 and TRBJ2-5, with 11 bases aligning to TRBD2. The junction had 4 bases not matched to a gene; V was cut back by 4 bases and J by 6 bases. The CDR3 spans 14 residues. The germline V gene encodes CDR1 SNHLY and CDR2 FYNNEI. CDR3 residues: CASSATSGEKTQYF. In DNA form, the CDR3 reads TGTGCCAGCAGTGCGACTAGCGGGGAGAAGACCCAGTACTTC.

This clonotype was found many times. The rearrangement links TRBV12-3 or TRBV12-4 to TRBJ2-5; unclear D gene. The CDR3 sequence is 13 residues long. Trimming pared 6 bases from V and 5 bases from J, leaving 13 bases between. DNA of the CDR3: TGTGCCAGCAGCTGGATCGTCGGGGAGACCCAGTACTTC. Translating gives CASSWIVGETQYF.

This clonotype appeared once. The rearrangement uses TRBV29-1 and TRBJ2-4; 8 bases fit TRBD1. CDR1 is SQVTM and CDR2 is ANQGSEA in the germline V gene. J gave up 3 bases and V 4 bases, and 14 bases lay outside the gene matches. The CDR3 consists of 17 residues. DNA of the CDR3: TGCAGCGTTGCCGGGACAGGTGGCGAGGAGAGCAAAAACATTCAGTACTTC. Its protein product is CSVAGTGGEESKNIQYF.

The rearrangement uses TRBV2 and TRBJ2-3; tentatively, D is TRBD1 (5 bases). Germline V lookup: CDR1 SNHLY, CDR2 FYNNEI. Trimming removed 10 bases from V and 7 bases from J, with 21 bases in between. The CDR3 extends over 14 amino acids. CDR3 sequence: CATQGGVSTNTQYF. For the CDR3, the DNA is TGTGCCACCCAGGGTGGGGTATCCACGAATACGCAGTATTTT.

The chain links TRBV10-3 to TRBJ2-5; D is unclear. CDR1 and CDR2 from the germline V gene are ENHRY and SYGVKD. V was trimmed by 0 bases and J by 2 bases, leaving 1 base between them. The CDR3 loop spans 12 amino acids. CDR3 protein: CAISESQETQYF. DNA of the CDR3: TGTGCCATCAGTGAGTCGCAAGAGACCCAGTACTTC.

The V and J genes are TRBV5-1 and TRBJ1-2, with D unclear. V dropped 2 bases and J dropped 7 bases, with 18 bases sitting between them. Germline V CDR1 and CDR2: SGHRS, YFSETQ. The CDR3 extends over 15 amino acids. In DNA form, the CDR3 reads TGCGCCAGCAGCTTCCTCCCCCCCCCAGACGGTGGCTACACCTTC. This gives the protein CASSFLPPPDGGYTF.

This clonotype was seen a few times. V usage is TRBV5-1 and J usage is TRBJ2-1; 10 positions match TRBD2. Germline V gives CDR1 SGHRS, CDR2 YFSETQ. V was clipped by 5 bases and J by 8 bases; unmatched bases: 10. The CDR3 is 15 amino acids. This CDR3 reads CASSAGGTSVYEQFF. Written as DNA, the CDR3 is TGCGCCAGCAGTGCAGGGGGGACTAGCGTCTATGAGCAGTTCTTC.

This clonotype occurred a few times. The rearrangement links TRBV4-3 to TRBJ2-2; maybe TRBD1 (6 bases). Germline V lookup: CDR1 LGHNA, CDR2 YSLEER. CDR3 length: 18 residues. Deletions cut 0 bases from V and 0 bases from J, with 14 bases between. CDR3 amino acids: CASSQETADRANTGELFF. DNA of the CDR3: TGCGCCAGCAGCCAAGAAACCGCGGACAGAGCGAACACCGGGGAGCTGTTTTTT.

V and J are TRBV12-3 or TRBV12-4 and TRBJ1-1; no clear D. Trimming removed 4 bases at V and 4 bases at J, with 10 bases between. The CDR3 extends over 13 amino acids. The CDR3 nucleotides are TGTGCCAGCAGTTCTAAAGGCGGCACTGAAGCTTTCTTT. It codes for CASSSKGGTEAFF.

This clonotype was recorded a few times. V is TRBV5-1 and J is TRBJ1-2; D is possibly TRBD1 (5 bases). This CDR3 is 18 amino acids long. The germline V and J ends were trimmed by 0 bases and 4 bases, with 22 bases remaining between them. Germline loops: CDR1 SGHRS, CDR2 YFSETQ. CDR3 sequence: CASSLVLTPGPDLYGYTF. For the CDR3, the DNA is TGCGCCAGCAGCTTGGTCTTGACCCCGGGGCCTGATCTCTATGGCTACACCTTC.

Ten or more counts support this clonotype. The chain recombines TRBV28 with TRBJ2-5, with TRBD2 matching over 9 bases. Trimming removed 5 bases from V and 5 bases from J; junction bases left unmatched: 6. Germline values: CDR1 MDHEN, CDR2 SYDVKM. This CDR3 is built from 14 residues. Written as DNA, the CDR3 is TGTGCCAGCAGTGACGCGGGAGGGTGGGAGACCCAGTACTTC. It codes for CASSDAGGWETQYF.